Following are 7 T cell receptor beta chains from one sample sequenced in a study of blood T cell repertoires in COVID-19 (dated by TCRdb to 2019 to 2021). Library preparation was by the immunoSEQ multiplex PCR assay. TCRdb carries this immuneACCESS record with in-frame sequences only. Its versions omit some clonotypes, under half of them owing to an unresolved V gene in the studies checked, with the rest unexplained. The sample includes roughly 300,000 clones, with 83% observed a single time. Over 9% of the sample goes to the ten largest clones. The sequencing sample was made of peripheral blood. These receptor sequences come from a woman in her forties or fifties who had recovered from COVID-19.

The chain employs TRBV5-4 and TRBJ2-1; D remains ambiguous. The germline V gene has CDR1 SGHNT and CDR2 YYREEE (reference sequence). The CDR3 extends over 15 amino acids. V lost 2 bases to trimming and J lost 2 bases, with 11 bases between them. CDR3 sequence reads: CASSFDSSAYNEQFF. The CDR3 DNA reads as TGTGCCAGCAGCTTTGATAGCTCCGCCTACAATGAGCAGTTCTTC.

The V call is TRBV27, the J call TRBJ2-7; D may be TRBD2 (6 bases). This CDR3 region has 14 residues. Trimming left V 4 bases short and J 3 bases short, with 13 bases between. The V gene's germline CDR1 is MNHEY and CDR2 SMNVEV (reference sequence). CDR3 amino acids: CASSYAGSGYEQYF. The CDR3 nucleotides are TGTGCCAGCAGTTACGCGGGGTCGGGCTACGAGCAGTACTTC.

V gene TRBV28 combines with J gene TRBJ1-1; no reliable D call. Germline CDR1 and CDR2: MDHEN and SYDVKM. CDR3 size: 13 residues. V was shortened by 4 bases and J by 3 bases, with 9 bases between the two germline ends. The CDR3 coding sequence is TGTGCCAGCAGTTCCCGCCAGTACACTGAAGCTTTCTTT. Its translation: CASSSRQYTEAFF. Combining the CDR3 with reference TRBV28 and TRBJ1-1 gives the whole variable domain DVKVTQSSRYLVKRTGEKVFLECVQDMDHENMFWYRQDPGLGLRLIYFSYDVKMKEKGDIPEGYSVSREKKERFSLILESASTNQTSMYLCASSSRQYTEAFFGQGTRLTVV.

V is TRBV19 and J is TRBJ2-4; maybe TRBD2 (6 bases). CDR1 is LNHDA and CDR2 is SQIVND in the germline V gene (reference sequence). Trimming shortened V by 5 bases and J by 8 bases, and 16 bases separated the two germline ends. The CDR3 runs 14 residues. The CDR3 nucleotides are TGTGCCAGTAGTTCCCTGGAGGGACGGGACATTCAGTACTTC. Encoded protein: CASSSLEGRDIQYF.

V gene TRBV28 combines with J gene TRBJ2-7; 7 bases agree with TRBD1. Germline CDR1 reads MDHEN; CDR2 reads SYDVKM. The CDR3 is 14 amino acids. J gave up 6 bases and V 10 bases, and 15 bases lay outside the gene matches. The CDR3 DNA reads TGTGCCATCATCCCTAGACAGGGCGCGGGCGAGCAGTACTTC. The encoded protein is CAIIPRQGAGEQYF.

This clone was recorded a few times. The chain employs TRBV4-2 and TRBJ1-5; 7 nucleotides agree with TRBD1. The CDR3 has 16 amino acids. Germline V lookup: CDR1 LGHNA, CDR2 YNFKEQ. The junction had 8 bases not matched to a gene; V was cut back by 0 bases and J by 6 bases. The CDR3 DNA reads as TGTGCCAGCAGCCAAGATAGTACAGGGGCAAGTCAGCCCCAGCATTTT. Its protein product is CASSQDSTGASQPQHF.

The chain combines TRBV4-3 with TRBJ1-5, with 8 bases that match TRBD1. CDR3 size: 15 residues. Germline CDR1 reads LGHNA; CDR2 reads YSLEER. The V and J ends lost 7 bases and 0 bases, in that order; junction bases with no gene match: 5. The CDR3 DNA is TGCGCCAGCATTAAGGACAGGGTTAGCAATCAGCCCCAGCATTTT. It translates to CASIKDRVSNQPQHF.